This TCR beta chain was obtained from a study of T cell clonotyping in hematopoietic cell transplantation. Clones were sequenced by immunoSEQ multiplex PCR, and TCRdb holds only the in-frame ones, with some missing. There are 20,000 to 30,000 clones in the sample; 84% occur only once, and approximately 22% lies in the top ten. The CDR3 runs to 16 residues. Germline CDR1 reads LNHNV; CDR2 reads YYDKDF (reference sequence). Trimming removed 1 base from V and 3 bases from J, with 16 bases in between. This clone showed up just a few times. Time point in this sample: recipient sample about 28 days before transplant, after cytoreduction.

The TCR was taken from a woman in her fifties or sixties with acute myeloid leukemia. Some clones in this sample may be carry-over from other donors' samples. V usage is TRBV15 and J usage is TRBJ2-7; D not certain. This specimen was peripheral blood mononuclear cells, taken before stem cell transplant. The CDR3 spells CATSRGASTSDYEQYF. The CDR3 nucleotides are TGTGCCACCAGCAGAGGGGCGAGCACCTCAGACTACGAGCAGTACTTC.